The 29 T cell receptor beta chains presented below share a single source sample, sequenced in a study of cytomegalovirus exposure and HLA in healthy donors. Amplification used 60 Vbeta primers and 13 Jbeta primers. The table came from immunoSEQ multiplex PCR; TCRdb's copy has only in-frame clones and leaves some out. This table holds about 100,000 clones, 75% to 85% found once. The sequenced sample was PBMCs. The receptors originated from a woman between 18 and 29 years old in good health and CMV-seronegative.

This clone was seen just once. V gene TRBV30 combines with J gene TRBJ1-5; the D gene is possibly TRBD1 (5 bases). The germline V gene encodes CDR1 GTSNPN and CDR2 SVGIG (reference sequence). V shed 1 base and J shed 5 bases, with 12 bases lying between them. The CDR3 spans 14 residues. The CDR3 reads CAWSEPRGDQPQHF. CDR3 sequence (DNA): TGTGCCTGGAGTGAACCAAGGGGCGATCAGCCCCAGCATTTT.

About this clone itself: The junction departs from the called germline gene at one end, perhaps through a read error. The chain couples TRBV28 to TRBJ1-5; 7 bases match TRBD1. Germline assignment: CDR1 MDHEN and CDR2 SYDVKM. This CDR3 has 16 amino acids. The chain's CDR3 is CAGRVGTVYSNQPQHF. The CDR3 DNA follows: TGTGCCGGCAGAGTAGGGACAGTCTATAGCAATCAGCCCCAGCATTTT.

The chain uses TRBV7-3 and TRBJ2-2; D is possibly TRBD2 (5 bases). CDR3 length: 12 residues. CDR1 SGHTA and CDR2 FQGTGA come from the germline V gene. The ends were cut back, 6 bases at V and 8 bases at J, with 10 bases in the middle. The DNA for the CDR3 is TGTGCCAGCAGTCAAAGCGGTGGGGAGCTGTTTTTT. Protein: CASSQSGGELFF. The variable domain in full, completed from reference TRBV7-3 and TRBJ2-2, reads GAGVSQTPSNKVTEKGKYVELRCDPISGHTALYWYRQSLGQGPEFLIYFQGTGAADDSGLPNDRFFAVRPEGSVSTLKIQRTERGDSAVYLCASSQSGGELFFGEGSRLTVL.

The chain links TRBV14 to TRBJ2-7, with 8 nucleotides matching TRBD1. J gave up 7 bases and V 2 bases, and 10 bases lay outside the gene matches. The CDR3 contains 15 residues. CDR1 SGHDN and CDR2 FVKESK come from the germline V gene. The CDR3, as DNA: TGTGCCAGCAGCCAACGTGGGACAGGCCTCGGGGAGCAGTACTTC. It is translated as CASSQRGTGLGEQYF. Complete variable domain (other parts from reference TRBV14 and TRBJ2-7): EAGVTQFPSHSVIEKGQTVTLRCDPISGHDNLYWYRRVMGKEIKFLLHFVKESKQDESGMPNNRFLAERTGGTYSTLKVQPAELEDSGVYFCASSQRGTGLGEQYFGPGTRLTVT.

The rearrangement uses TRBV7-8 and TRBJ2-7, with D perhaps TRBD1 (5 bases). CDR3 size: 15 residues. The V gene's germline CDR1 is SGHVS and CDR2 FQNEAQ. The V gene lost 1 base and the J gene lost 3 bases, with 13 bases spanning the gap. CDR3 DNA: TGTGCCAGCAGCTTAGTCAGGGATAGAATCTACGAGCAGTACTTC. It codes for CASSLVRDRIYEQYF.

The V and J genes are TRBV2 and TRBJ1-3; D might be TRBD1 (6 bases). CDR1 and CDR2 (germline): SNHLY, FYNNEI. The CDR3 contains 14 residues. Trimming removed 2 bases at V and 4 bases at J, with 9 bases between. The CDR3 spells CASSEHREGNTIYF. The DNA of the CDR3 is TGTGCCAGCAGTGAACACAGGGAGGGAAACACCATATATTTT. The full variable domain, with the rest looked up from reference TRBV2 and TRBJ1-3, is EPEVTQTPSHQVTQMGQEVILRCVPISNHLYFYWYRQILGQKVEFLVSFYNNEISEKSEIFDDQFSVERPDGSNFTLKIRSTKLEDSAMYFCASSEHREGNTIYFGEGSWLTVV.

The genes are TRBV28 and TRBJ2-7, with D unresolved. V was trimmed by 1 base and J by 3 bases, leaving 7 bases between them. Germline V gives CDR1 MDHEN, CDR2 SYDVKM. The length of the CDR3 is 13 residues. This chain's CDR3 is CASSLSRIYEQYF. CDR3 in DNA: TGTGCCAGCAGTTTATCCAGAATCTACGAGCAGTACTTC.

The chain uses TRBV6-6 and TRBJ2-5; D is uncertain. The J call may be in error: the DNA end matches TRBJ2-7 better. The CDR3 is 13 residues long. The germline CDR1 and CDR2 sequences are MNHNY and SVGAGI (reference sequence). DNA of the CDR3: TGTGCCAGCAGGAGAGCAGCTAACTACGAGCAGTACTTC. Translation gives CASRRAANYEQYF.

J is TRBJ2-4 and V is TRBV2; 9 nucleotides line up with TRBD2. The CDR3 is 13 residues long. Per the germline V gene, CDR1 is SNHLY and CDR2 is FYNNEI. V trimming: 9 bases; J trimming: 6 bases; junction bases outside the gene matches: 6. The CDR3 DNA follows: TGTGCCAGTACCGGCGGGAGGGCAAACATTCAGTACTTC. Translating gives CASTGGRANIQYF.

The chain uses TRBV15 and TRBJ2-3; D perhaps matches TRBD1 (6 bases). The CDR3 runs to 16 residues. The V and J ends lost 4 bases and 1 base respectively, with 15 bases between them. CDR1 LNHNV and CDR2 YYDKDF come from the germline V gene (reference sequence). Here the CDR3 DNA reads TGTGCCACCAGCACCGGAGGCAGGGGACGCACAGATACGCAGTATTTT. This translates into CATSTGGRGRTDTQYF.

CDR3 coding DNA: TGTGCCAGCAGCGGCTCCTCTAGCGGGAGCTACGAGCAGTACTTC. It yields the protein CASSGSSSGSYEQYF. This chain uses TRBV9 with TRBJ2-7; TRBD2 agrees at 10 bases. The ends lost 3 bases at V and 3 bases at J; junction bases unmatched: 6. In germline, CDR1 is SGDLS, CDR2 YYNGEE. The CDR3 consists of 15 residues.

The chain recombines TRBV11-3 with TRBJ2-1, with 9 bases matching TRBD2. The length of the CDR3 is 16 residues. CDR1 and CDR2 from the germline V gene are SGHNT and YENEEA. Unmatched junction bases numbered 1, after V lost 0 bases and J lost 1 base. This chain's CDR3 is CASSLDLAGSYNEQFF. CDR3 nucleotides: TGTGCCAGCAGCTTAGATCTAGCGGGATCCTACAATGAGCAGTTCTTC.

The rearrangement links TRBV7-8 to TRBJ2-7; the D is unclear. Looked up from germline, CDR1 is SGHVS and CDR2 is FQNEAQ. Trimming cost V 5 bases and J 1 base, with 18 bases left between them. This CDR3 has 16 residues. This chain's CDR3 is CASSPPLRYQSYEQYF. DNA for the CDR3: TGTGCCAGCAGCCCCCCACTGCGGTACCAATCCTACGAGCAGTACTTC. Based on the CDR3 plus reference TRBV7-8 and TRBJ2-7, the full variable domain is GAGVSQSPRYKVAKRGQDVALRCDPISGHVSLFWYQQALGQGPEFLTYFQNEAQLDKSGLPSDRFFAERPEGSVSTLKIQRTQQEDSAVYLCASSPPLRYQSYEQYFGPGTRLTVT.

V and J are TRBV11-2 and TRBJ2-3, with a tentative D call TRBD1 (5 bases). The germline CDR1 and CDR2 sequences are SGHAT and FQNNGV. The CDR3 covers 15 residues. Trimming stripped 1 base from V and 4 bases from J, with 12 bases between. In nucleotides, the CDR3 is TGTGCCAGCAGCTTAGCTCCGACAGACGCAGATACGCAGTATTTT. The encoded protein is CASSLAPTDADTQYF. Based on the CDR3 plus reference TRBV11-2 and TRBJ2-3, the full variable domain is EAGVAQSPRYKIIEKRQSVAFWCNPISGHATLYWYQQILGQGPKLLIQFQNNGVVDDSQLPKDRFSAERLKGVDSTLKIQPAKLEDSAVYLCASSLAPTDADTQYFGPGTRLTVL.

CDR3 sequence: CSVAQGSRGQYF. The CDR3, as DNA: TGCAGCGTCGCACAGGGTTCCCGCGGGCAGTACTTC. The V call is TRBV29-1, the J call TRBJ2-7, with D perhaps TRBD1 (6 bases). V was clipped by 6 bases and J by 9 bases, with 18 bases between them. This CDR3 has 12 residues. Per germline, CDR1 SQVTM and CDR2 ANQGSEA.

This chain links TRBV21-1 with TRBJ2-4; TRBD2, the table's D call, was not compared with the DNA. TRBV21-1 counts as a pseudogene. The CDR3 totals 17 residues. CDR3 loop: CASSSLRRGSGRNIQYF. CDR3 DNA sequence: TGTGCCAGCAGCAGCCTGAGGCGGGGGAGCGGAAGGAACATTCAGTACTTC.

This rearrangement joins TRBV19 to TRBJ1-1; D is uncertain. Trimming left V 3 bases short and J 7 bases short, with 6 bases between. This CDR3 comprises 11 residues. Germline-derived CDR1 and CDR2 are LNHDA and SQIVND (reference sequence). The CDR3: CASSIGDEAFF. As DNA, the CDR3 is TGTGCCAGTAGTATTGGAGATGAAGCTTTCTTT.

The gene calls are TRBV6-5 and TRBJ1-5; D is ambiguous. The germline V and J ends were trimmed by 10 bases and 0 bases, with 7 bases remaining between them. CDR1 is MNHEY, CDR2 SVGAGI, per germline. The CDR3 contains 12 residues. The CDR3 region has the DNA TGTGCCATCGCGAATAGCAATCAGCCCCAGCATTTT. Translation: CAIANSNQPQHF.

Written as DNA, the CDR3 is TGCGCCAGCAGTGAATATCCCCTCGAAGGAGGGTACACTGAAGCTTTCTTT. Amino acids: CASSEYPLEGGYTEAFF. The chain has TRBV10-1 and TRBJ1-1; D is uncertain. This CDR3 has 17 amino acids. Germline CDR1 WNHNN, CDR2 SYGVQD (reference sequence). Trimming shortened V by 3 bases and J by 3 bases, and 20 bases separated the two germline ends.

This clone was found a few times. This CDR3 is also generated by other DNA sequences in the sample. The chain uses TRBV28 and TRBJ2-2, with 11 bases identical to TRBD2. J gave up 0 bases and V 8 bases, and 2 bases lay outside the gene matches. CDR3 size: 15 residues. Germline-derived CDR1 and CDR2 are MDHEN and SYDVKM. CDR3 nucleotides: TGTGCCAGCCGACTAGCGGGGTCGAACACCGGGGAGCTGTTTTTT. It is translated as CASRLAGSNTGELFF.

V usage is TRBV11-3 and J usage is TRBJ2-5; the D gene is possibly TRBD2 (7 bases). The V gene lost 5 bases and the J gene lost 3 bases, with 19 bases spanning the gap. The CDR3 consists of 16 residues. Germline V CDR1 and CDR2: SGHNT, YENEEA. CDR3 in DNA: TGTGCCAGCAGCCAAACCCGAAGGGGGAGGGAAGAGACCCAGTACTTC. Amino acids: CASSQTRRGREETQYF.

J is TRBJ2-7 and V is TRBV7-9, with D perhaps TRBD2 (6 bases). The CDR3 has 14 residues. The V gene's germline CDR1 is SEHNR and CDR2 FQNEAQ (reference sequence). The V end lost 3 bases, the J end lost 7 bases, and 16 bases lay between the germline ends. For the CDR3, the DNA is TGTGCCAGCAGCTTGGGAGGTCCTTCAGGTGAGCAGTACTTC. Encoded protein: CASSLGGPSGEQYF.

The chain has TRBV4-3 and TRBJ2-2; D uncertain. V was cut by 0 bases and J by 2 bases, with 4 bases left in between. The germline gives CDR1 LGHNA, CDR2 YSLEER. The CDR3 is made up of 14 amino acids. CDR3 nucleotide sequence: TGCGCCAGCAGCCAAGAAGCCAACACCGGGGAGCTGTTTTTT. It translates to CASSQEANTGELFF.

This chain connects TRBV11-2 to TRBJ2-1; D remains ambiguous. V lost 1 base to trimming and J lost 4 bases, with 8 bases between them. CDR3 size: 14 residues. CDR1 is SGHAT and CDR2 is FQNNGV in the germline V gene. The CDR3 sequence is CASSLAREYNEQFF. For the CDR3, the DNA is TGTGCCAGCAGCTTAGCTAGAGAATACAATGAGCAGTTCTTC.

The J gene is TRBJ1-1, the V gene TRBV7-6; D unclear. The CDR3 has 14 residues. The V end lost 2 bases, the J end lost 4 bases, and 11 bases lay between the germline ends. Germline CDR1 SGHVS, CDR2 FNYEAQ. Here the CDR3 DNA reads TGTGCCAGCAGCTTATCATCGAGCGGCACTGAAGCTTTCTTT. Its protein is CASSLSSSGTEAFF.

The rearrangement links TRBV19 to TRBJ2-4; no definite D call. CDR3 size: 13 residues. Looked up from germline, CDR1 is LNHDA and CDR2 is SQIVND (reference sequence). Trimming removed 3 bases from V and 7 bases from J, with 10 bases in between. CDR3 sequence reads: CASSISPENIQYF. In nucleotides, the CDR3 is TGTGCCAGTAGTATCTCTCCGGAGAACATTCAGTACTTC.

This clone was counted between two and nine times. The rearrangement uses TRBV4-3 and TRBJ2-7; TRBD2 aligns across 12 bases. Trimming cost V 0 bases and J 6 bases; bases outside gene matches: 18. Germline CDR1 reads LGHNA; CDR2 reads YSLEER. The CDR3 contains 20 residues. The chain's CDR3 is CASSQELASGRALVSIEQYF. The CDR3 coding sequence is TGCGCCAGCAGCCAAGAATTAGCTAGCGGGAGGGCCTTGGTCTCTATCGAGCAGTACTTC.

This clone showed up just a few times. The chain carries TRBV6-1 and TRBJ2-3; 9 bases align to TRBD1. The germline gives CDR1 MNHNS, CDR2 SASEGT. The CDR3 covers 16 residues. J lost 6 bases, V lost 2 bases, and 9 bases had no gene match. CDR3 DNA: TGTGCCAGCAGTGAATCCCCGGGGACAGGGTGGGATACGCAGTATTTT. Its translation: CASSESPGTGWDTQYF.

The chain uses TRBV7-6 and TRBJ1-1; no firm D call. The CDR3 is 14 amino acids. Germline CDR1 SGHVS, CDR2 FNYEAQ. The V end lost 5 bases, the J end lost 0 bases, and 10 bases lay between the germline ends. The chain's CDR3 is CASSPTSMNTEAFF. The CDR3, as DNA: TGTGCCAGCAGCCCCACGAGCATGAACACTGAAGCTTTCTTT.